This entry is about one TCR beta chain. The antigen is not known. The PCR employed 60 Vbeta primers together with 13 Jbeta primers. Clones were sequenced by immunoSEQ multiplex PCR, and TCRdb holds only the in-frame ones, with some missing. The sample contains over 120,000 clones, roughly 9.8% of which appear only once. This entry is derived from a study of cytomegalovirus exposure and HLA in healthy donors. Germline V gene lookup returns CDR1 SGDLS and CDR2 YYNGEE. This CDR3 has 16 residues. V was shortened by 3 bases and J by 5 bases, with 18 bases between the two germline ends. The study's findings and limits: Productive status was seen about 87% or about 30% of the time for most TCR beta V segments in an earlier analysis. Usually a TCR sequence was rare, but some public TCRs were found in many donors. A later analysis, which compared TCR beta chains of equal frequency, found the HLA-associated ones more clonally expanded.

This TCR derives from a man in his forties or fifties in good health and CMV-seronegative. The specimen was PBMCs. The J gene is TRBJ2-1, the V gene TRBV9; TRBD1 might be the D (7 bases). CDR3 region: CASSAGQTLADNEQFF. The DNA for the CDR3 is TGTGCCAGCAGCGCGGGACAGACATTAGCGGACAATGAGCAGTTCTTC.